This note documents a single TCR beta chain sequence. In its sample, this clonotype was seen a few times. Which antigen it targets is not known. No per-base quality is available; no much larger clone lies one base away. The sample's treatment or condition label is to be understood as: live attenuated yellow fever vaccine strain. At each blood-draw timepoint, two biological replicates of bulk PBMCs were obtained. A standard Ficoll-Paque protocol was used to isolate PBMCs from peripheral blood. RNA was extracted with TriZol from bulk PBMCs, CD4 and CD8 fractions, and dextramer-positive and dextramer-negative fractions. From a lookup of the germline V gene (reference sequence), CDR1 and CDR2 are DFQATT and SNEGSKA. The CDR3 runs 18 amino acids, cysteine and phenylalanine included. The kept DNA is CDR3 alone, 54 bases in frame from the first base. V trim: 1 base; J trim: 0 bases; unmatched bases: 7. The record originates from a study of T cells after yellow fever vaccination (dated by TCRdb to 2018 to 2020). Background on the whole study: The SMART-Seq v4 Ultra Low Input RNA kit was used to prepare libraries from fractions with low cell numbers. Bulk TCR alpha and beta repertoires were sequenced longitudinally to track T-cell clones before and after primary and booster YFV17D yellow fever vaccination. Two healthy male donors, one aged 18 to 30 and one aged 30 to 39 years, were included in the cohort. Blood samples were taken at several timepoints before and after primary and secondary immunization, and bulk PBMC replicates and cell subsets were isolated. Points the paper makes about the study in general: Most clones expanded after primary vaccination (96% of CD4 and roughly 90% of CD8) were re-detected after the booster, suggesting that broad memory maintenance occurred. A small share of clonotypes was detected in both CD4 and CD8 compartments, with the overlap likely arising from convergent recombination. Because only two donors were included in the study, the extent to which the findings can be generalized is limited. FACS-sorted repertoires could contain abundant contaminating clonotypes from the bulk population, so computational filtering was required. Compared with the primary T-cell response, the secondary T-cell response was weaker but faster, peaking on day 5 rather than day 15.

TCR cDNA was synthesized by 5'RACE template switching, through which a universal primer site and unique molecular identifiers were introduced. cDNA synthesis was primed from both the TCR alpha and TCR beta constant segments. Two PCR steps were used to amplify libraries, with sample barcodes and sequencing adapters being added in the second step. Sequencing of libraries was performed on Illumina HiSeq 2500 (2x100 bp) or NovaSeq (2x150 bp). Processing in the source paper ran as follows. Demultiplexing of reads and collapsing into UMI consensus sequences were performed with MIGEC, and V(D)J alignment was carried out with MiXCR. Using edgeR on replicate PBMC samples, clonotypes were called vaccine-responding if FDR was below 0.01 and the log2 fold change was above 5 up to day 15. Each bulk clonotype was labeled CD4 or CD8 based on which sequenced repertoire, CD4 or CD8, contained the clonotype at higher abundance. TCRdb applied fastp at Q25 and MiXCR to the public reads, then kept only in-frame beta chains. Every CDR3 protein is listed once, alongside the most common genes and DNA of its rows. The V and J calls shown here were made by TCRdb, not taken from the authors' results. Counted in this sample were some 400,000 distinct CDR3 sequences; 6% to 8% of them appeared once. Together, the top ten hold 15% of the sample.

The V and J genes are TRBV20-1 and TRBJ2-1; the central 12 bases match TRBD2. This specimen was PBMCs, taken 5 days after the yellow fever booster vaccination. The TCR sequence derives from a man between 25 and 39 years old who received the YFV17D yellow fever vaccine. CDR3 protein: CSARVTSGGLLSYNEQFF. The bases read TGCAGTGCTAGAGTAACTAGCGGGGGGCTTCTCTCCTACAATGAGCAGTTCTTC.